The present T cell receptor (beta chain) was sequenced within a study of beta chain features in type 1 diabetes. On this clone itself: Its target is unknown.

The authors reverse transcribed all of the isolated RNA, so sequencing captured expressed TCRB transcripts. Produced via immunoSEQ multiplex PCR; TCRdb's table is partial and in-frame only. The data contain roughly 280,000 clones, approximately 25% of them singletons. Whole-study findings and limits: Moderate yet significant TCRB CDR3 shortening was seen in Type 1 diabetes patients in all four CD4+ subsets. A closer apparent resemblance between naive, central memory and Treg TCRB repertoires was seen in patients than in healthy donors. In type 1 diabetes patients, VDJ junctions had fewer insertions; deletions at these junctions were more frequent. Amplification by PCR could prefer shorter templates, with the same effect in patients and controls.

Sorted CD4+ subsets: naive, central memory, regulatory, stem cell-like memory (CD45RO/CCR7/CD25/CD127/CD95/CD27 panel). CDR1 is MDHEN, CDR2 SYDVKM, per germline. Unmatched junction bases numbered 10, after V lost 7 bases and J lost 5 bases. The length of the CDR3 is 16 residues. Sample: naive CD4+ T cells from blood. J is TRBJ2-3 and V is TRBV28, with 12 bases fitting TRBD2. The clonotype originates from a woman aged 30 to 39 with type 1 diabetes. The CDR3: CASTLSSGRGRDTQYF. The CDR3 coding sequence is TGTGCCAGCACCCTTTCTAGCGGGAGGGGGAGAGATACGCAGTATTTT.